This T cell receptor (beta chain) was recovered during a study of T cells after yellow fever vaccination. J was trimmed by 2 bases and V by 6 bases; bases with no gene match: 16. This CDR3 has 19 amino acids. This clonotype occurred a few times. TCRdb re-derived calls from the 5' RACE reads in MiXCR, one entry per CDR3 protein. The sample lists under 200,000 distinct CDR3 sequences, approximately 11% occurring once. The chain has TRBV12-3 or TRBV12-4 and TRBJ2-3, with 11 bases fitting TRBD2. The sequences come from CD8+ T cells sorted from PBMCs, collected 15 days after the yellow fever booster vaccination. This receptor was taken from a man younger than 35 who received the YFV17D yellow fever vaccine. The CDR3 DNA follows: TGTGCCAGCAGAAGGACTAGCGGGCCCCTAGTTGGACCCACAGATACGCAGTATTTT. Amino acid sequence: CASRRTSGPLVGPTDTQYF.